The clone carrying this T cell receptor beta chain was observed many times. What it binds is unknown. The junction and the germline gene differ at one end; a read error may be behind it. TCRdb independently ran MiXCR on the reads; one entry per CDR3 protein. Of around 130,000 distinct CDR3 sequences listed, more than 20% are singletons. The data stem from a study of T cell repertoires in cytomegalovirus infection. Across the whole study: Public TCR beta signatures marked donors with CMV infection and the matching HLA.

Findings and limits, study-wide: CMV carriers having the relevant HLA were flagged by cumulative public TCR beta family frequency. Ex vivo responses were dominated by HLA-C-restricted CMV-specific TCR beta clonotypes.

The CDR3 spans 15 residues. The germline V gene encodes CDR1 SGHTA and CDR2 FQGNSA. The specimen was PBMCs, sequenced either directly or after in vitro stimulation (not recorded which). The sequence came from a human donor in good health (CMV status not recorded). Some clones in this sample may be carry-over from other donors' samples. The chain employs TRBV7-2 and TRBJ2-2; TRBD2 agrees at 13 bases. CDR3 residues: CASTGTSGITGELFF. The DNA for the CDR3 is TGTGCAAGCACCGGGACTAGCGGGATCACCGGGGAGCTGTTTTTT.